This T cell receptor beta chain was recovered during a study of blood T cell repertoires in COVID-19. Some clones are missing from TCRdb's copy, which holds only in-frame ones; the method was immunoSEQ multiplex PCR. The sample shows hundreds of thousands of clones, 80% to 90% of them seen only once. The V and J ends lost 5 bases and 14 bases respectively, with 19 bases between them. CDR1 is LGHNA, CDR2 YNFKEQ, per germline. This CDR3 region has 13 residues. The clonotype comes from a woman aged 18-29 years with acute or convalescent COVID-19. Sequenced material: peripheral blood. The chain employs TRBV4-2 and TRBJ2-1; D perhaps matches TRBD2 (5 bases). CDR3 coding DNA: TGTGCCAGCAGCTCCCTAGCCTTAGCAGAGAAGTTCTTC. Amino acids: CASSSLALAEKFF.